A selection of T cell receptor beta chains follows, all from one sample in a study of OX40 agonist ivuxolimab in advanced cancers. TCRdb's table, derived via immunoSEQ multiplex PCR, lists solely in-frame clones and lacks some. The table shows fewer than 70,000 clones, with around four fifths occurring only once. The source was CD4+ or CD8+ T cells sorted from blood, collected in a trial of the OX40 agonist ivuxolimab. Source of these receptors: an adult with an advanced solid tumor such as melanoma, head and neck, liver or kidney cancer. Both conserved end residues are trimmed from each CDR3.

J | V | CDR3
TRBJ2-7 | TRBV30 | AWAGGLAGPEH
TRBJ2-3 | TRBV28 | ASGGAGETDTQY
TRBJ2-5 | TRBV5-4 | ASSPGRGGETQY
TRBJ1-2 | TRBV5-1 | ASSLVESGGGYGYT
TRBJ2-7 | TRBV7-2 | ASSRESLSYEQY
TRBJ2-3 | TRBV5-8 | ASSVAGGQSTDTQY
TRBJ1-5 | TRBV6-1 | AGASGVRSNQPQH
TRBJ2-7 | TRBV6-1 | ASSGQNSYEQY
TRBJ2-7 | TRBV7-2 | ASSLGTGTYEQY
TRBJ2-2 | TRBV27 | ASSLERGNTGELF
TRBJ2-5 | TRBV5-6 | ASSLQGRETQY
TRBJ1-4 | TRBV7-2 | ASSLTGARENEKLF
TRBJ2-6 | TRBV2 | ASNGKPSGANVLT
TRBJ1-5 | TRBV19 | ASSTQLSNQPQH
TRBJ1-2 | TRBV9 | ASSVGLRQGRRGYT
TRBJ2-3 | TRBV19 | ASNSPGQGATDTQY
TRBJ2-1 | TRBV2 | ASSLRGTSYNEQF
TRBJ1-2 | TRBV5-4 | ASSLGVRVSDGYT
TRBJ1-1 | TRBV6-5 | ASTPGVDTEAF
TRBJ2-5 | TRBV7-9 | ASSLNRALEYQETQY
TRBJ2-3 | TRBV4-2 | ASSQDTGDTQY
TRBJ1-1 | TRBV6-5 | ASSGTGLDTEAF
TRBJ2-3 | TRBV5-5 | ASTHQGQLTDTQY
TRBJ1-4 | TRBV29-1 | SVVGDRKLF
TRBJ2-7 | TRBV7-6 | ASSFSGTEYEQY
TRBJ2-2 | TRBV6-6 | ASSSGTTLNTGELF
TRBJ2-5 | TRBV19 | ASSIIHQETQY
TRBJ1-5 | TRBV2 | ASSNTEPSNQPQH
TRBJ2-2 | TRBV7-2 | ASSRDSSSGELF
TRBJ2-4 | TRBV5-5 | ASSPGVAKNIQY